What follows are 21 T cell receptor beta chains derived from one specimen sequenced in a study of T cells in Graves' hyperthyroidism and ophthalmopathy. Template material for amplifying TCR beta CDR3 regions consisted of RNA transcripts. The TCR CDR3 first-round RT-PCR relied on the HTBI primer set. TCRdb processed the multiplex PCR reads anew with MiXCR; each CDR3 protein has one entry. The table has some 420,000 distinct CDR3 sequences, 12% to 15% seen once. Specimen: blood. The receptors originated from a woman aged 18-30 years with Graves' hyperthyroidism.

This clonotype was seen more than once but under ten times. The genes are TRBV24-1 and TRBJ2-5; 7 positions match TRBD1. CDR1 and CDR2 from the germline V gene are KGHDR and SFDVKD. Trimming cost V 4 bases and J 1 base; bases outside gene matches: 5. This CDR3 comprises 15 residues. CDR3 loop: CATSEPRTGQETQYF. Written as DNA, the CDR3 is TGTGCCACCAGTGAGCCCCGGACAGGCCAAGAGACCCAGTACTTC.

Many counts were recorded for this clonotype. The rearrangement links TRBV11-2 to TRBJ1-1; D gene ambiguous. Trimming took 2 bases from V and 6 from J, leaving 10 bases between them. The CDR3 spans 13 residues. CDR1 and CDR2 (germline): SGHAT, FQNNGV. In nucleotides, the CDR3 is TGTGCCAGCAGCTTACTGGGTGGAGCTGAAGCTTTCTTT. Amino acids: CASSLLGGAEAFF.

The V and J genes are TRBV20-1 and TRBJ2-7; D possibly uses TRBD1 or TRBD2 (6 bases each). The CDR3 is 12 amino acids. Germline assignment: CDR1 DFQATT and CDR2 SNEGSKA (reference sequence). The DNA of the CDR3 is TGCAGGGGGGGCCCAAGCTCCTACGAGCAGTACTTC. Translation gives CRGGPSSYEQYF.

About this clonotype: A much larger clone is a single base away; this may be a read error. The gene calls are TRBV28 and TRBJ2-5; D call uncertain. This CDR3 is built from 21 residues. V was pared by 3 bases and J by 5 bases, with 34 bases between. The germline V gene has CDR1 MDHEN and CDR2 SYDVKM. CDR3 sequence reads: CASSFGGGQNVGLVLSETQYF. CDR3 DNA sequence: TGTGCCAGCAGTTTTGGCGGTGGCCAGAATGTGGGATTGGTTTTGTCCGAGACCCAGTACTTC.

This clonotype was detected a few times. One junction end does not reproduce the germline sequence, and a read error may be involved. The CDR3 spells CASGLVPGSKATDTQYF. In DNA form, the CDR3 reads TGTGCCAGCGGCTTAGTCCCAGGTTCAAAGGCCACAGATACGCAGTATTTT. This chain connects TRBV7-6 to TRBJ2-3; D is unresolved. This CDR3 contains 17 residues. Germline loops: CDR1 SGHVS, CDR2 FNYEAQ.

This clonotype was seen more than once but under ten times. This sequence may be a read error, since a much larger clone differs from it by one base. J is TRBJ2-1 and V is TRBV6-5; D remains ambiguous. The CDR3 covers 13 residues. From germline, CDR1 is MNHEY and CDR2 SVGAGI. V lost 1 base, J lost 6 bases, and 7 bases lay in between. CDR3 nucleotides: TGTGCCAGCAGTTACTTTTACGGCAATGAGCAGTTCTTC. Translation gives CASSYFYGNEQFF.

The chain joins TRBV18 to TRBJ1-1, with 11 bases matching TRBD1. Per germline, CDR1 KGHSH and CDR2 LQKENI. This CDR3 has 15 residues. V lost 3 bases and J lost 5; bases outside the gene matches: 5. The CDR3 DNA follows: TGTGCCAGCTCACCCGGACAGGGGGCGAGGACTGAAGCTTTCTTT. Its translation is CASSPGQGARTEAFF.

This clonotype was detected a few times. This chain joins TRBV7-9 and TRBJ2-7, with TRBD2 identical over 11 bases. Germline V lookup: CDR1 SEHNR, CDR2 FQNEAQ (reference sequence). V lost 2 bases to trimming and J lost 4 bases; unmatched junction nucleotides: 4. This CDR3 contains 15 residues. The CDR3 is CASSLPGLADYEQYF. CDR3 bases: TGTGCCAGCAGCTTACCGGGACTAGCGGATTACGAGCAGTACTTC.

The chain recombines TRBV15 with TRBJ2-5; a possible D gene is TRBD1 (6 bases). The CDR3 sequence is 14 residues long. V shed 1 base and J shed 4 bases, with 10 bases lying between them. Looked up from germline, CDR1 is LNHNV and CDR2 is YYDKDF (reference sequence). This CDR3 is CATSRVDRGETQYF. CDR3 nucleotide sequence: TGTGCCACCAGCAGAGTGGACAGAGGAGAGACCCAGTACTTC.

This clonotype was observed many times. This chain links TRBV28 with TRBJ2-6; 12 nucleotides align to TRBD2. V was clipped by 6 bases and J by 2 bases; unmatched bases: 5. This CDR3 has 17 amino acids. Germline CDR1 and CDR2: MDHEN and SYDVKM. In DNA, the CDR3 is TGTGCCAGCAGCCTGACTAGCGGGAGCCCTGGGGCCAACGTCCTGACTTTC. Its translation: CASSLTSGSPGANVLTF.

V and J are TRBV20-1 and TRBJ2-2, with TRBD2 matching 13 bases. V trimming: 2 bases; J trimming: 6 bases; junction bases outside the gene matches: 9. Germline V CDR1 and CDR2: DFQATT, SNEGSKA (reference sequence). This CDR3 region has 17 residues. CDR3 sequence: CSARKGLAGWGAGELFF. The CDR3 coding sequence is TGCAGTGCTAGAAAGGGACTAGCGGGATGGGGGGCCGGGGAGCTGTTTTTT.

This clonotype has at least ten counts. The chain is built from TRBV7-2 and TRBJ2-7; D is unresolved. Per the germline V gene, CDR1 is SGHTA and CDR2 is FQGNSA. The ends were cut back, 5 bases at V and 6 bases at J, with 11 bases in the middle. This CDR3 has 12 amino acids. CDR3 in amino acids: CASSPSVSEQYF. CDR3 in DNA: TGTGCCAGCAGCCCGTCTGTCTCCGAGCAGTACTTC.

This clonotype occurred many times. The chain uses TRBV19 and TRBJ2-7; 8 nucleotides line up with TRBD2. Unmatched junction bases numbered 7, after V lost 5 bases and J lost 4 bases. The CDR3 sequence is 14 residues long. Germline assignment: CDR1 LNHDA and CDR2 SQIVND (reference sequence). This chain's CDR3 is CASSRSGSTYEQYF. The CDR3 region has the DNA TGTGCCAGTAGTCGGAGCGGGAGTACGTACGAGCAGTACTTC.

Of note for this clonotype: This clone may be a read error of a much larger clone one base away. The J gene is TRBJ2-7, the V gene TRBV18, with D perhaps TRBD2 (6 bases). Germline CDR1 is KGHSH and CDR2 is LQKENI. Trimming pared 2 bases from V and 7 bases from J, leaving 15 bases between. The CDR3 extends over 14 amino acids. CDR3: CASSPTGERGEQYF. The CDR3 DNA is TGTGCCAGCTCACCAACGGGAGAGCGCGGGGAGCAGTACTTC.

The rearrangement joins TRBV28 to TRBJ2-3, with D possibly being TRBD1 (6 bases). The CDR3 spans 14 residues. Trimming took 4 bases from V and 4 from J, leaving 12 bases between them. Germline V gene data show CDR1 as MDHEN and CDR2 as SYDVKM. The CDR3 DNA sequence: TGTGCCAGCAGTTCCCTCGCAGGGGCAGATACGCAGTATTTT. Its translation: CASSSLAGADTQYF.

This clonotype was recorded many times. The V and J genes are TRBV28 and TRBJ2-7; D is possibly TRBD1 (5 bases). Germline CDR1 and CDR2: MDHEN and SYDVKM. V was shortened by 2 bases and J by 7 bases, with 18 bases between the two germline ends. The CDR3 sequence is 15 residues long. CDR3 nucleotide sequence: TGTGCCAGCAGTTTAGTGGACACACCCCCTCGGGAGCAGTACTTC. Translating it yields CASSLVDTPPREQYF.

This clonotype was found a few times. CDR3 in DNA: TGTGCCAGCAGCTTTCAAGGGTTTCGGGAGACCCAGTACTTC. Translation gives CASSFQGFRETQYF. The J gene is TRBJ2-5, the V gene TRBV7-2; D is uncertain. The CDR3 has 14 amino acids. Germline lookup yields CDR1 SGHTA and CDR2 FQGNSA. V was clipped by 3 bases and J by 5 bases, with 13 bases between them.

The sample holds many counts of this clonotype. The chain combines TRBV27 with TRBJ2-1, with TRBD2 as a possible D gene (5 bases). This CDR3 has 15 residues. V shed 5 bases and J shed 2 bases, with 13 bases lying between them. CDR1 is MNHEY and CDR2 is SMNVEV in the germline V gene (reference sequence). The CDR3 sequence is CASSRGSGPYNEQFF. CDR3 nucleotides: TGTGCCAGCAGTCGTGGGAGCGGACCCTACAATGAGCAGTTCTTC.

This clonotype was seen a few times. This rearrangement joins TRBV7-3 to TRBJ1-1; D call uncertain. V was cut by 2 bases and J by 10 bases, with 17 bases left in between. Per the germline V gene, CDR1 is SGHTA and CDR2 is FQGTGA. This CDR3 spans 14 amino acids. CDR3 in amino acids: CASSLGGVKTGAFF. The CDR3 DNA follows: TGTGCCAGCAGCTTAGGCGGGGTCAAGACCGGAGCTTTCTTT.

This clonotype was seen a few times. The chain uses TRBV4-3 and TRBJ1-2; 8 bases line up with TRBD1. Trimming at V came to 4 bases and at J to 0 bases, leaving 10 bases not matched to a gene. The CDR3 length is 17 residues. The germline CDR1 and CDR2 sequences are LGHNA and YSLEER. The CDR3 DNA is TGCGCCAGCAGCCGGGCCCGGACAGGGTCCTCTAACTATGGCTACACCTTC. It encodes CASSRARTGSSNYGYTF.

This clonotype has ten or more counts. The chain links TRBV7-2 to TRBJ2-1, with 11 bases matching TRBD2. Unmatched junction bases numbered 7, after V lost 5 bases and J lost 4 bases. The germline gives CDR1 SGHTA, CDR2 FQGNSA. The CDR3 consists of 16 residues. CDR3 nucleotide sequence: TGTGCCAGCAGCCCTAAAGGGACTAGCGGATACAATGAGCAGTTCTTC. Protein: CASSPKGTSGYNEQFF.